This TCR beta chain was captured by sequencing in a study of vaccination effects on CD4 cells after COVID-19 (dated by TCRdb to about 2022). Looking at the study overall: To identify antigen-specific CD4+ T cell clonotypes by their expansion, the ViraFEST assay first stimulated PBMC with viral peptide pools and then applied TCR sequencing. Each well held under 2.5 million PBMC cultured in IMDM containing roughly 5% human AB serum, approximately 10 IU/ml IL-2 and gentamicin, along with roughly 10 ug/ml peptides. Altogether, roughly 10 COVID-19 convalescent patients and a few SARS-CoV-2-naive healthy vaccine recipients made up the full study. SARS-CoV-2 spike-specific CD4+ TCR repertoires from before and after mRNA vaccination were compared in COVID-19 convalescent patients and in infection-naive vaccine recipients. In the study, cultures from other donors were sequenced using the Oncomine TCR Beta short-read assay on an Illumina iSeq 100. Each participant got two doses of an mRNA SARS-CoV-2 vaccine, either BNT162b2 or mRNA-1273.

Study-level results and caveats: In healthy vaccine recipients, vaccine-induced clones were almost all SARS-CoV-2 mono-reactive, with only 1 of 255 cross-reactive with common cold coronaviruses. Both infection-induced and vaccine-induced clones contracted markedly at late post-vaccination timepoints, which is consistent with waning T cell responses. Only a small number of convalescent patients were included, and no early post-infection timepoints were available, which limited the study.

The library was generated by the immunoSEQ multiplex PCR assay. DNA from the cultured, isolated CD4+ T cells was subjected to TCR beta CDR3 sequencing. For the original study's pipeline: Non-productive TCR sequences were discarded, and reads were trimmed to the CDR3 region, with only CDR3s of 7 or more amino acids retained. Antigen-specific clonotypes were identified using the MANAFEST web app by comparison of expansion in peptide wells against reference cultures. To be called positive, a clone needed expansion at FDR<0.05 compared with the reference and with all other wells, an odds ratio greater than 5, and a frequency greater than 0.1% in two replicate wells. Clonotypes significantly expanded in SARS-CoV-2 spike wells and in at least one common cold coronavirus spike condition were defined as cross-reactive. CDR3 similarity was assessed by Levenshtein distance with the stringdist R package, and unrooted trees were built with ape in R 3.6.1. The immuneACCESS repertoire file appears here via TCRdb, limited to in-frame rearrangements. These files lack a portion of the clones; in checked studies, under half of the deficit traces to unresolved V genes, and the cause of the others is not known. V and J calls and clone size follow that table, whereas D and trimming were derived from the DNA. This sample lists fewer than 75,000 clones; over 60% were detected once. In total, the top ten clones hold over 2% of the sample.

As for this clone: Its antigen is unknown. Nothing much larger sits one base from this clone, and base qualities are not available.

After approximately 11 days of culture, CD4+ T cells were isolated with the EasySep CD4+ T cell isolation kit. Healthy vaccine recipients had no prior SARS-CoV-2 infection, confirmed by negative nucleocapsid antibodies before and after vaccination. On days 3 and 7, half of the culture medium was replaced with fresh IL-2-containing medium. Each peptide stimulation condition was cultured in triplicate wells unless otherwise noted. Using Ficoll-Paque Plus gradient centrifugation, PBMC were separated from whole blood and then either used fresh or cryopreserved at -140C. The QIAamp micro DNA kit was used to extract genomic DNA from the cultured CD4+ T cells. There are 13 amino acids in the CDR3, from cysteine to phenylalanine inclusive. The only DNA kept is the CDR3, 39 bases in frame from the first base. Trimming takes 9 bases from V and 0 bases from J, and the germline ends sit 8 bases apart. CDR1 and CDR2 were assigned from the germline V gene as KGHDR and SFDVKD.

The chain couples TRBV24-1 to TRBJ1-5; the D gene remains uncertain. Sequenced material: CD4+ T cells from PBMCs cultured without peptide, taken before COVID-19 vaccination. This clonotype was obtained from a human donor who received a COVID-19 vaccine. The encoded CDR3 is CATGQNSNQPQHF. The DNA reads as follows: TGTGCCACCGGGCAGAATAGCAATCAGCCCCAGCATTTT.